The sequence of this T cell receptor (beta chain) was determined in a study of monozygotic twins with inflammatory bowel disease. With regard to this clonotype: Its antigen is as yet unknown.

Using the 5' RACE reads, TCRdb records one entry per CDR3 protein without DNA. The listing records roughly 330,000 distinct CDR3 sequences. The length of the CDR3 is 16 residues. Germline V gene data show CDR1 as MDHEN and CDR2 as SYDVKM. Broader study findings: Fewer shared clonotypes with others were found in IBD patients than in healthy twins, especially with disease activity.

The chain has TRBV28 and TRBJ1-6; the D call of TRBD1 rests on TCRdb alone, since no DNA is present to check it. The sequence derives from a human donor with ulcerative colitis or Crohn's disease, or a healthy co-twin of an affected twin (not recorded which). Sequenced sample: blood. The CDR3 is CASSLTRNRGHSPLHF.